This T cell receptor (beta chain) was identified during a study of T cell repertoires in cytomegalovirus infection. Looking at the study overall: In public TCR beta signatures, there were indications of both CMV infection and matching HLA type.

One entry per CDR3 protein, called by TCRdb with MiXCR from the reads. The repertoire holds about 490,000 distinct CDR3 sequences, approximately 15% seen once, with roughly a quarter in the top ten. Study outcomes and limitations: HLA-C-restricted CMV clonotypes gave the most frequent clonotype in two of eight donors. Identification of carriers of CMV plus the relevant HLA was performed using cumulative public TCR beta family frequency.

For this clonotype: Its antigen is unknown.

The CDR3 runs 18 residues. V lost 0 bases and J 4 bases, leaving 21 bases between the germline ends. Germline loops: CDR1 MNHEY, CDR2 SVGAGI. The genes are TRBV6-5 and TRBJ1-1, with a possible D match to TRBD1 (6 bases). Sequencing was done on a sample of CD8+ T cells from PBMCs. This TCR derives from a human donor in good health (CMV status not recorded). Some clones in this sample may be carry-over from other donors' samples. CDR3 sequence: CASSYSEGQGRGSTEAFF. CDR3 in DNA: TGTGCCAGCAGTTACTCCGAGGGGCAGGGGCGCGGTAGCACTGAAGCTTTCTTT.